The 16 T cell receptor beta chains presented below share a single source sample, sequenced in a study of shared clonotypes between healthy human individuals. This table comes from immunoSEQ multiplex PCR, and its TCRdb copy is limited to in-frame clones, with some not included. In the table there are approximately 2.3 million clones, 85% to 95% of which are singletons. The sequenced material came from naive CD4+ T cells from PBMCs. Noted subset: CD45RA+ positively selected. Receptors originate from a man younger than 30 in good health. Some clones in this sample may be carry-over from other donors' samples.

This clone was observed once. The chain combines TRBV25-1 with TRBJ2-3; perhaps TRBD2 as D (6 bases). This CDR3 region has 13 residues. The V gene lost 3 bases and the J gene lost 6 bases, with 10 bases spanning the gap. CDR1 and CDR2 from the germline V gene are MGHDK and SYGVNS. The DNA for the CDR3 is TGTGCCAGCAGTGACATTGGGGGGGATACGCAGTATTTT. Its protein is CASSDIGGDTQYF.

The chain recombines TRBV28 with TRBJ1-4; D gene unclear. Germline assignment: CDR1 MDHEN and CDR2 SYDVKM. The V end was cut by 4 bases, the J end by 7 bases, with 10 bases between. This CDR3 region has 13 residues. CDR3 sequence (DNA): TGTGCCAGCAGTTACAACGGGCCTGAAAAACTGTTTTTT. Amino acids: CASSYNGPEKLFF.

This sequence joins TRBV2 and TRBJ1-2; TRBD1 matches 8 bases. The V gene's germline CDR1 is SNHLY and CDR2 FYNNEI. V was clipped by 7 bases and J by 0 bases; unmatched bases: 4. This CDR3 comprises 14 residues. The CDR3 DNA reads TGTGCCAGCACCGGACAGGGTTCTAACTATGGCTACACCTTC. Protein sequence: CASTGQGSNYGYTF.

The chain couples TRBV23-1 to TRBJ1-1, with TRBD1 identical over 7 bases. TRBV23-1 is placed among ORFs of uncertain function. This CDR3 spans 15 amino acids. With 1 base clipped from V and 4 bases from J, the junction kept 6 bases outside the gene matches. The CDR3 loop is CASSQFAGGSTEAFF. Here the CDR3 DNA reads TGCGCCAGCAGTCAATTTGCAGGGGGGAGCACTGAAGCTTTCTTT.

In this sample, this clone turned up once. This chain uses TRBV4-1 with TRBJ1-2, with D possibly being TRBD1 (6 bases). Deletions cut 4 bases from V and 0 bases from J, with 9 bases between. This CDR3 spans 14 amino acids. In germline, CDR1 is MGHRA, CDR2 YSYEKL. This CDR3 reads CASSPGGPNYGYTF. For the CDR3, the DNA is TGCGCCAGCAGCCCGGGGGGGCCTAACTATGGCTACACCTTC.

Comments on this clone: The same CDR3 can be traced to other DNA sequences in this sample. This chain uses TRBV2 with TRBJ1-4; D is uncertain. The CDR3 extends over 15 amino acids. The V gene lost 4 bases and the J gene lost 0 bases, with 9 bases spanning the gap. Germline CDR1 reads SNHLY; CDR2 reads FYNNEI. The CDR3 DNA is TGTGCCAGCAGTGCTGACGGGACAACTAATGAAAAACTGTTTTTT. Translating gives CASSADGTTNEKLFF.

CDR3 amino acids: CASSIRFTGIGYTF. The CDR3 coding sequence is TGTGCCAGTAGTATAAGGTTCACAGGTATTGGCTACACCTTC. V usage is TRBV19 and J usage is TRBJ1-2, with D possibly TRBD1 on 5 matching bases. CDR1 and CDR2 (germline): LNHDA, SQIVND (reference sequence). The CDR3 sequence is 14 residues long. V was cut by 2 bases and J by 7 bases, with 14 bases left in between. Combining the CDR3 with reference TRBV19 and TRBJ1-2 gives the whole variable domain DGGITQSPKYLFRKEGQNVTLSCEQNLNHDAMYWYRQDPGQGLRLIYYSQIVNDFQKGDIAEGYSVSREKKESFPLTVTSAQKNPTAFYLCASSIRFTGIGYTFGSGTRLTVV.

The chain carries TRBV7-2 and TRBJ2-1; tentative D call: TRBD2 (6 bases). The CDR3 totals 16 residues. Deletions cut 0 bases from V and 5 bases from J, with 14 bases between. Germline values: CDR1 SGHTA, CDR2 FQGNSA. The CDR3 DNA follows: TGTGCCAGCAGCTTAGCGCGGGGACTTACCCACAATGAGCAGTTCTTC. This codes for CASSLARGLTHNEQFF.

The V and J genes are TRBV7-3 and TRBJ2-6; D is unclear. Germline-derived CDR1 and CDR2 are SGHTA and FQGTGA. The CDR3 extends over 17 amino acids. Trimming stripped 0 bases from V and 1 base from J, with 10 bases between. CDR3 sequence: CASSLTAAFSGANVLTF. DNA of the CDR3: TGTGCCAGCAGCTTAACGGCGGCTTTTTCTGGGGCCAACGTCCTGACTTTC.

The count of this clone is one. The chain is built from TRBV18 and TRBJ1-4; TRBD1 might be the D (5 bases). Per germline, CDR1 KGHSH and CDR2 LQKENI. V shed 3 bases and J shed 8 bases, with 13 bases lying between them. The CDR3 sequence is 14 residues long. CDR3 amino acids: CASSPLRGQEKLFF. CDR3 nucleotides: TGTGCCAGCTCACCTCTAAGGGGCCAGGAAAAACTGTTTTTT.

This chain links TRBV21-1 with TRBJ2-5; TRBD1, the table's D call, was not compared with the DNA. TRBV21-1 is listed as a pseudogene. The CDR3 is 13 residues long. The CDR3 DNA reads TGTGCCACCCCGGACAGGGTGGCAGAGACCCAGTACTTC. Translating it yields CATPDRVAETQYF.

This clone is a singleton in its sample. This chain uses TRBV27 with TRBJ2-1; 7 bases are shared with TRBD1. V was pared by 5 bases and J by 0 bases, with 7 bases of the junction left unmatched. This CDR3 region has 16 residues. Germline V gene sequence: CDR1 MNHEY, CDR2 SMNVEV (reference sequence). Here the CDR3 reads CASSGYRQGSYNEQFF. As DNA, the CDR3 is TGTGCCAGCAGTGGATACAGACAGGGCTCCTACAATGAGCAGTTCTTC.

As DNA, the CDR3 is TGTGCCAGCAGCTTAAAAGGGGCTAGCGGTCTCAATGAGCAGTTCTTC. Protein sequence: CASSLKGASGLNEQFF. The chain links TRBV7-3 to TRBJ2-1, with 7 bases lining up with TRBD2. J lost 6 bases, V lost 1 base, and 9 bases had no gene match. This CDR3 is built from 16 residues. Germline V lookup: CDR1 SGHTA, CDR2 FQGTGA.

This chain connects TRBV27 to TRBJ2-7; 7 bases match TRBD2. The ends lost 5 bases at V and 3 bases at J; junction bases unmatched: 13. CDR1 MNHEY and CDR2 SMNVEV come from the germline V gene (reference sequence). The CDR3 has 16 amino acids. Written as DNA, the CDR3 is TGTGCCAGCAGTAAAACGTCTCTAGCGGAGGACTACGAGCAGTACTTC. It yields the protein CASSKTSLAEDYEQYF.

CDR3 loop: CASREGGLRYTF. The CDR3 nucleotides are TGTGCCAGCAGGGAGGGGGGCCTGCGCTACACCTTC. The gene calls are TRBV6-1 and TRBJ1-2; D is perhaps TRBD1 (6 bases). Deletions cut 6 bases from V and 9 bases from J, with 14 bases between. CDR3 length: 12 residues. Per germline, CDR1 MNHNS and CDR2 SASEGT.

CDR3 sequence: CASSLGWTSGMYNEQFF. CDR3 DNA: TGTGCCAGCAGCTTAGGCTGGACTAGCGGGATGTACAATGAGCAGTTCTTC. This rearrangement joins TRBV11-2 to TRBJ2-1, with 12 bases that match TRBD2. Unmatched junction bases numbered 5, after V lost 1 base and J lost 4 bases. CDR1 and CDR2 from the germline V gene are SGHAT and FQNNGV. The CDR3 is 17 amino acids.